This entry describes one T cell receptor (beta chain). This specimen comes from a study of T cells expressing NK-cell markers. Whole-study context: HCMV seropositivity marked seven of the eight sequenced donors; one was seronegative.

The authors generated TCR beta cDNA through 5'RACE template switching with UMIs. TCRdb re-called the 5' RACE reads, yielding one record per CDR3 amino acid sequence without DNA. Its table records around 100,000 distinct CDR3 sequences. CDR3 length: 14 residues. The germline CDR1 and CDR2 sequences are MDHEN and SYDVKM. The sequenced sample was blood T cells: a sorted CD56 or NKG2C T cell subset, CD4+ or CD8+ T cells, or bulk PBMC T cells (not recorded which). The sequence was collected from a woman between 18 and 69 years old in good health. This chain uses TRBV28 with TRBJ2-5; TCRdb names TRBD1, which stays unverified in the absence of DNA. This chain's CDR3 is CASSSTGSFETQYF.